This T cell receptor beta chain was obtained from a study of shared clonotypes between healthy human individuals. The CDR3 consists of 15 residues. Trimming took 3 bases from V and 1 from J, leaving 13 bases between them. Germline lookup yields CDR1 SGHRS and CDR2 YFSETQ. Produced via immunoSEQ multiplex PCR; TCRdb's table is partial and in-frame only. Here the sample spans some 2,500,000 clones, 85% to 95% being singletons. Sequenced: naive CD4+ T cells from PBMCs. The subset was: CD45RA+ positively selected. The chain combines TRBV5-1 with TRBJ2-5, with a possible D match to TRBD2 (6 bases). The receptor comes from a man younger than 35 in good health. Some clones in this sample may be carry-over from other donors' samples. This chain's CDR3 is CASSSPRGSQETQYF. Written as DNA, the CDR3 is TGCGCCAGCAGCTCGCCCCGGGGGTCCCAAGAGACCCAGTACTTC.